One and the same sample provided the 5 T cell receptor beta chains below, sequenced in a study of tumor-infiltrating lymphocytes in primary liver carcinoma. The researchers produced TCR beta cDNA from around 0.5 ug total RNA with a constant-region primer. Slightly modified ARM-PCR served as the procedure for the TCR beta libraries. These libraries came from three rounds of nested multiplex PCR. Rounds one and two of PCR, each of about 10 cycles, were primed with TRBV1-TRBV30 forward primers and a C-beta reverse primer. TCRdb fed the multiplex PCR reads into MiXCR, producing one record per CDR3 protein. The sample lists roughly 330,000 distinct CDR3 sequences, less than 65% occurring once. They got blood RNA out of unsorted whole blood and also pulled out germline DNA. The sample was peripheral blood. The receptors originated from a man aged 40-55 years with primary liver carcinoma and hepatitis B virus infection.

As for this clonotype: One junction end does not reproduce the germline sequence, and a read error may be involved. The CDR3 region has the DNA TGTACCAGCAGCTTAGTCCTAGCGACGGCTGCCGGGGAGCTGTTTTTT. This codes for CTSSLVLATAAGELFF. J is TRBJ2-2 and V is TRBV11-1; a possible D gene is TRBD2 (6 bases). Germline V gene data show CDR1 as SGHAT and CDR2 as FQDESV (reference sequence). The CDR3 is made up of 16 amino acids.

Turning to this clonotype: A read error may produce the germline difference seen at one junction end. This chain connects TRBV6-2 or TRBV6-3 to TRBJ1-1; D remains ambiguous. This CDR3 spans 15 amino acids. The germline V gene has CDR1 MNHEY and CDR2 SVGEGT. CDR3 sequence (DNA): TGTGTCAGCAGTTACATGGGCCACCTCGGCACTGAAGCTTCCTTT. It is translated as CVSSYMGHLGTEASF.

Of note for this clonotype: The germline gene is not matched at one end of the junction; a read error may be the cause. The chain combines TRBV5-4 with TRBJ2-5; perhaps TRBD1 as D (6 bases). Germline lookup yields CDR1 SGHNT and CDR2 YYREEE (reference sequence). The CDR3 runs to 16 residues. The CDR3 DNA is TGTACCAGCAGCTTGGTCTGGCAGGGGCTCAAAGAGACCCAGTACTTC. It codes for CTSSLVWQGLKETQYF.

The chain links TRBV11-2 to TRBJ2-7; D perhaps matches TRBD2 (6 bases). Germline V CDR1 and CDR2: SGHAT, FQNNGV. The CDR3 spans 15 residues. V lost 5 bases, J lost 3 bases, and 17 bases lay in between. The CDR3 reads CASSAGLSDLYEQYF. In nucleotides, the CDR3 is TGTGCCAGCAGCGCAGGACTATCGGACCTCTACGAGCAGTACTTC.

As to this clonotype: A much larger clone is a single base away; this may be a read error. This chain uses TRBV6-1 with TRBJ2-5, with D possibly being TRBD1 (6 bases). The V gene's germline CDR1 is MNHNS and CDR2 SASEGT. There are 14 residues in the CDR3. CDR3 coding DNA: TGTGCCTGCAGTGCTGGACAGAGCCAAGAGACCCAGTACTTC. This gives the protein CACSAGQSQETQYF.